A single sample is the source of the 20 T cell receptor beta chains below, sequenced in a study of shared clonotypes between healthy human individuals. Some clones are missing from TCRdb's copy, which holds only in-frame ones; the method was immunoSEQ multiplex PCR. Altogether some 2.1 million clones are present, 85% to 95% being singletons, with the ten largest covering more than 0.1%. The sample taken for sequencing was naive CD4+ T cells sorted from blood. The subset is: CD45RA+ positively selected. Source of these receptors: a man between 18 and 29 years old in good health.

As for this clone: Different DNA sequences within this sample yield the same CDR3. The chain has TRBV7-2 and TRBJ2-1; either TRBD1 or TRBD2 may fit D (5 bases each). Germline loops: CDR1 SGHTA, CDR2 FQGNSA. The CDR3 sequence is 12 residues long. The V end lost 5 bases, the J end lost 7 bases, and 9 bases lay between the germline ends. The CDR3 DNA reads TGTGCCAGCAGCCTTTGGGGGAATGAGCAGTTCTTC. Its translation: CASSLWGNEQFF.

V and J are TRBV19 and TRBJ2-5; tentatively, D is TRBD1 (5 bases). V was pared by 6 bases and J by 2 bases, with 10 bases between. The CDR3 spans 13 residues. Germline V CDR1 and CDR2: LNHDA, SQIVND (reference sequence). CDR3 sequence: CASRRTQQETQYF. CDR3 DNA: TGTGCCAGTAGACGGACACAACAAGAGACCCAGTACTTC.

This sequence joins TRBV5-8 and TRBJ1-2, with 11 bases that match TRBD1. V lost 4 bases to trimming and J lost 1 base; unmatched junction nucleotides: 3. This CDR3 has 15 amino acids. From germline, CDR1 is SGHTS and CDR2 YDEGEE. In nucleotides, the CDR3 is TGTGCCAGCAGCCCGGGGACAGGGGGTAACTATGGCTACACCTTC. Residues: CASSPGTGGNYGYTF.

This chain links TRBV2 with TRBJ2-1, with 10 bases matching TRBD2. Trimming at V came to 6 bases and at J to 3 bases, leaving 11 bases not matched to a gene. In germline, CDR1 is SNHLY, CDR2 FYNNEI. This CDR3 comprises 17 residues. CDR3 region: CASSAPPGLANYNEQFF. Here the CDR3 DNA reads TGTGCCAGCAGCGCCCCCCCGGGACTAGCGAACTACAATGAGCAGTTCTTC.

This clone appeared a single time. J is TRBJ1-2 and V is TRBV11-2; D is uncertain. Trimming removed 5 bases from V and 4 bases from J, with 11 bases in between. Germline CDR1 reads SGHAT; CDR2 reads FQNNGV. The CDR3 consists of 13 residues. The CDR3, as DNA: TGTGCCAGCAGCACACTAACCAGCTATGGCTACACCTTC. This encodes CASSTLTSYGYTF.

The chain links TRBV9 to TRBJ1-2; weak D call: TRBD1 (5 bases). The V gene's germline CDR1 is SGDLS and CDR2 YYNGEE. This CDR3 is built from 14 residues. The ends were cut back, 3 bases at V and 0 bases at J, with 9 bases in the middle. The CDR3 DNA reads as TGTGCCAGCAGCGCACAGGACACTAACTATGGCTACACCTTC. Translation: CASSAQDTNYGYTF.

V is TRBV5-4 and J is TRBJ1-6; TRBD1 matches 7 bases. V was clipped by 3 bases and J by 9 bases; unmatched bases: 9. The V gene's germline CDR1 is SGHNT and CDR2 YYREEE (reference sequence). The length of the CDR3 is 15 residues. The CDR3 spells CASSYGDRRFSPLHF. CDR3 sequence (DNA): TGTGCCAGCAGCTATGGGGACAGAAGATTTTCACCCCTCCACTTT. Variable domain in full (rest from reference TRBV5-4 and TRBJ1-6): ETGVTQSPTHLIKTRGQQVTLRCSSQSGHNTVSWYQQALGQGPQFIFQYYREEENGRGNFPPRFSGLQFPNYSSELNVNALELDDSALYLCASSYGDRRFSPLHFGNGTRLTVT.

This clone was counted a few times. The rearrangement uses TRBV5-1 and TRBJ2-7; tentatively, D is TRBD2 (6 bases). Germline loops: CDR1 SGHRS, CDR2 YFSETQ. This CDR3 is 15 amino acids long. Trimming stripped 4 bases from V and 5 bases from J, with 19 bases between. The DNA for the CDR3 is TGCGCCAGCAGCCCGCTGCCGGGGGAAGGAAACGAGCAGTACTTC. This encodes CASSPLPGEGNEQYF.

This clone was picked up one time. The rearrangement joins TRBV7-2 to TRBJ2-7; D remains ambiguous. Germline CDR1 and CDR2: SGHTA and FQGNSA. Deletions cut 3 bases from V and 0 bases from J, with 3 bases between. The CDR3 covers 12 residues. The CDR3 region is CASSFLSYEQYF. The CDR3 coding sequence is TGTGCCAGCAGCTTCCTCTCCTACGAGCAGTACTTC.

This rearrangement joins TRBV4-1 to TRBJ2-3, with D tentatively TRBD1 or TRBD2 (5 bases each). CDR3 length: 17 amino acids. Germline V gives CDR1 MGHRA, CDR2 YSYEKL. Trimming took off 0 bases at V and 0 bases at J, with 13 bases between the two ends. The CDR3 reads CASSQERGISSTDTQYF. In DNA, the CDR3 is TGCGCCAGCAGCCAAGAGAGGGGAATATCTAGCACAGATACGCAGTATTTT.

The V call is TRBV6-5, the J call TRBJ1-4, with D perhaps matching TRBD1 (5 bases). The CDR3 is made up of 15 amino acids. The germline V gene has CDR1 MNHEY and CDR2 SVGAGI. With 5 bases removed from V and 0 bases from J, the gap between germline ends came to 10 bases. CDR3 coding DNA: TGTGCCAGCAGTATCGACAGTACAACTAATGAAAAACTGTTTTTT. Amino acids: CASSIDSTTNEKLFF.

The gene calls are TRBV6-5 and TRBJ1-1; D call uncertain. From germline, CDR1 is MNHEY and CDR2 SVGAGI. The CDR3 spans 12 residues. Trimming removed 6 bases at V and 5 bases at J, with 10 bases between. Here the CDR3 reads CASSQIGTEAFF. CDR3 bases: TGTGCCAGCAGCCAGATAGGGACTGAAGCTTTCTTT.

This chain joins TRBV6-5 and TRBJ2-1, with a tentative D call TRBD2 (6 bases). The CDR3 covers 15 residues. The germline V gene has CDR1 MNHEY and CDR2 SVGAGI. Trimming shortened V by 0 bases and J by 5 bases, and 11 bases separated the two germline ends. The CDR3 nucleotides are TGTGCCAGCAGTTACTCCTGGACTATCAACAATGAGCAGTTCTTC. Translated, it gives CASSYSWTINNEQFF.

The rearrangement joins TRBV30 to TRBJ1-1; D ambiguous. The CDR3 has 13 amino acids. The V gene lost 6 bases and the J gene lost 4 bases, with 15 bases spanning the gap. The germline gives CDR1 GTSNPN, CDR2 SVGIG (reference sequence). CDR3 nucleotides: TGTGCCTGTTTCGCACTCTCCCCCACTGAAGCTTTCTTT. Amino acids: CACFALSPTEAFF.

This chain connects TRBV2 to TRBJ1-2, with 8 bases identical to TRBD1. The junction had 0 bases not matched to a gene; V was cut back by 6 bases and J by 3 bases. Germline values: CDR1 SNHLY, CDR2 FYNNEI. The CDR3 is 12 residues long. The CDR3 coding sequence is TGTGCCAGCAGGACAGGGGACTATGGCTACACCTTC. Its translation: CASRTGDYGYTF.

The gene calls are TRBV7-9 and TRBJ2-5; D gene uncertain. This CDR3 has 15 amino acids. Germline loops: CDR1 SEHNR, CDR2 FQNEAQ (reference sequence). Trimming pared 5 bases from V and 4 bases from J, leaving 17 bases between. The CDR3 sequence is CASSKGETPGETQYF. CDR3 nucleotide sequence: TGTGCCAGCAGCAAGGGCGAGACCCCCGGAGAGACCCAGTACTTC. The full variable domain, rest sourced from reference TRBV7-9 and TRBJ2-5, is DTGVSQNPRHKITKRGQNVTFRCDPISEHNRLYWYRQTLGQGPEFLTYFQNEAQLEKSRLLSDRFSAERPKGSFSTLEIQRTEQGDSAMYLCASSKGETPGETQYFGPGTRLLVL.

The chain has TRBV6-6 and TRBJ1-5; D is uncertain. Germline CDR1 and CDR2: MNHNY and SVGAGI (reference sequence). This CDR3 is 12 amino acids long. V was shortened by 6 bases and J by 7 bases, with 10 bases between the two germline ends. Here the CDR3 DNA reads TGTGCCAGCAGCCATGACCGCCAGCCCCAGCATTTT. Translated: CASSHDRQPQHF.

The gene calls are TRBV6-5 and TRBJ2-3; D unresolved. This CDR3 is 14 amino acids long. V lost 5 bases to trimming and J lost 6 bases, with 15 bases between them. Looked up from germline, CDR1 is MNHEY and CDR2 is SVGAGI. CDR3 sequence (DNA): TGTGCCAGCAGTGGCGGACGGCCGTGGGATACGCAGTATTTT. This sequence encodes CASSGGRPWDTQYF.

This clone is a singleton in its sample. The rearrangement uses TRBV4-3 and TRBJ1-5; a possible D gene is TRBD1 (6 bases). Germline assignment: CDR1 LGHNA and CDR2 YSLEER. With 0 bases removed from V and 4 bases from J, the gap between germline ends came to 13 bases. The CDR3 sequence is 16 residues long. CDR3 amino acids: CASSQDAGAGNQPQHF. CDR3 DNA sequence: TGCGCCAGCAGCCAAGATGCGGGGGCTGGAAATCAGCCCCAGCATTTT.

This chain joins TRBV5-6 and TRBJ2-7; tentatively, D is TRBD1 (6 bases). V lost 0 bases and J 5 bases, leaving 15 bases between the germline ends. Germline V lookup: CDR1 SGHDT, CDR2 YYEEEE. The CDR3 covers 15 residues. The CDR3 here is CASSLGDRQANEQYF. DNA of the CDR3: TGTGCCAGCAGCTTGGGCGACAGGCAAGCCAACGAGCAGTACTTC.